What follows are 5 T cell receptor beta chains derived from one specimen sequenced in a study of tumor and adjacent non-tumor tissue in lung cancer. The template was RNA from unsorted bulk tissue. Three rounds of nested PCR, following a modified ARM-PCR protocol, produced the TCRbeta library. TCRdb analysed the multiplex PCR reads with MiXCR anew, one entry per CDR3 protein. The profile shows approximately 71,000 distinct CDR3 sequences, roughly 56% of them singletons. Sequenced sample: lung tumor tissue. The receptor set was obtained from a man aged 45-65 years with non-small cell lung cancer.

There are a few counts of this clonotype. Since a much larger clone is just one base distant, this may be a read error. J is TRBJ2-7 and V is TRBV12-3 or TRBV12-4, with D uncertain. The CDR3 has 13 amino acids. V was pared by 5 bases and J by 5 bases, with 13 bases between. The CDR3 region is CASSPGPRHEQYF. DNA for the CDR3: TGTGCCAGCAGTCCCGGGCCCCGCCACGAGCAGTACTTC.

This CDR3 is CASSYLSSGTGKEQFF. The CDR3 coding sequence is TGTGCCAGCAGTTACCTGTCTAGCGGGACGGGCAAAGAGCAGTTCTTC. The rearrangement joins TRBV6-6 to TRBJ2-1, with 9 bases identical to TRBD2. CDR1 and CDR2 from the germline V gene are MNHNY and SVGAGI (reference sequence). Trimming at V came to 2 bases and at J to 10 bases, leaving 12 bases not matched to a gene. The CDR3 consists of 16 residues.

Ten or more counts support this clonotype. The rearrangement links TRBV10-3 to TRBJ1-3; D might be TRBD1 (6 bases). The CDR3 runs 15 residues. V lost 3 bases to trimming and J lost 4 bases, with 13 bases between them. Germline CDR1 and CDR2: ENHRY and SYGVKD. The CDR3 coding sequence is TGTGCCATCAGTGAAGGGCAGGGGAAGGGAAACACCATATATTTT. It specifies CAISEGQGKGNTIYF.

With respect to this clonotype: A single base separates this from a much larger clone, so it may be a read error. The V call is TRBV10-2, the J call TRBJ2-5; 14 nucleotides match TRBD2. J gave up 5 bases and V 9 bases, and 11 bases lay outside the gene matches. This CDR3 region has 16 residues. Germline values: CDR1 WSHSY, CDR2 SAAADI. The DNA for the CDR3 is TGCGCCAGGAGCTTGGGACTAGCGGGAGTCGGGGAGACCCAGTACTTC. Translated: CARSLGLAGVGETQYF.

The rearrangement joins TRBV5-1 to TRBJ2-5, with 13 bases that match TRBD2. The V gene's germline CDR1 is SGHRS and CDR2 YFSETQ. The CDR3 loop spans 16 amino acids. Losses at the gene ends were 0 bases for V and 4 bases for J; bases not matched to a gene: 3. As DNA, the CDR3 is TGCGCCAGCAGCTTGGAACTAGCGGGGGGGCCAGAGACCCAGTACTTC. Translated: CASSLELAGGPETQYF. The entire variable domain, with the rest obtained from reference TRBV5-1 and TRBJ2-5, is as follows: KAGVTQTPRYLIKTRGQQVTLSCSPISGHRSVSWYQQTPGQGLQFLFEYFSETQRNKGNFPGRFSGRQFSNSRSEMNVSTLELGDSALYLCASSLELAGGPETQYFGPGTRLLVL.